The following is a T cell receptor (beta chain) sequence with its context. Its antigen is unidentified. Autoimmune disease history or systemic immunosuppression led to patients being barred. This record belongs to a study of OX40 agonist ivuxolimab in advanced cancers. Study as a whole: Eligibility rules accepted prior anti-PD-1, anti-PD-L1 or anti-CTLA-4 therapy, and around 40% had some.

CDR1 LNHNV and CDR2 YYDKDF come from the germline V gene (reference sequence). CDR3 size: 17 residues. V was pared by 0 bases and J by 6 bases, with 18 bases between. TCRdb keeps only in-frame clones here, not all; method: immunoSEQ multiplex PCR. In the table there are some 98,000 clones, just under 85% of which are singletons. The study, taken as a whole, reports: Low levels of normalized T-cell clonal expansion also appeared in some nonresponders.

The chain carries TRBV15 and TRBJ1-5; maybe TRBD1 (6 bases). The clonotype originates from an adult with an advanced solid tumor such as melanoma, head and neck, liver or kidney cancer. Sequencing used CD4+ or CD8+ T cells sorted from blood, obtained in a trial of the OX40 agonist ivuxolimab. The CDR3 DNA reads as TGTGCCACCAGCAGAGATATGGTAGGGGTGGGGGCTCAGCCCCAGCATTTT. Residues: CATSRDMVGVGAQPQHF. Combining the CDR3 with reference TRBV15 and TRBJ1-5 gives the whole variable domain DAMVIQNPRYQVTQFGKPVTLSCSQTLNHNVMYWYQQKSSQAPKLLFHYYDKDFNNEADTPDNFQSRRPNTSFCFLDIRSPGLGDTAMYLCATSRDMVGVGAQPQHFGDGTRLSIL.